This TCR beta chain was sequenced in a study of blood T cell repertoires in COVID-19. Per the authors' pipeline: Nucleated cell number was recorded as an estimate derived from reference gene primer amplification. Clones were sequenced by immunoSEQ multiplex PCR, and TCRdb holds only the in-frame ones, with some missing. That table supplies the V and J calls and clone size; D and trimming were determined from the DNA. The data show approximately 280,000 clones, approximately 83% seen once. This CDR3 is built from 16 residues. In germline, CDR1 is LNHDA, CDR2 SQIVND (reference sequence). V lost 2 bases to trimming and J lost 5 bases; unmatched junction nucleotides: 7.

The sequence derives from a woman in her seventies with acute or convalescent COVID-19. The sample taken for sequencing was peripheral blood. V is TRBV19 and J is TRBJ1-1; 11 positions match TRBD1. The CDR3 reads CASSISGTGGETEAFF. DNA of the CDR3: TGTGCCAGTAGTATATCCGGGACAGGGGGGGAGACTGAAGCTTTCTTT.